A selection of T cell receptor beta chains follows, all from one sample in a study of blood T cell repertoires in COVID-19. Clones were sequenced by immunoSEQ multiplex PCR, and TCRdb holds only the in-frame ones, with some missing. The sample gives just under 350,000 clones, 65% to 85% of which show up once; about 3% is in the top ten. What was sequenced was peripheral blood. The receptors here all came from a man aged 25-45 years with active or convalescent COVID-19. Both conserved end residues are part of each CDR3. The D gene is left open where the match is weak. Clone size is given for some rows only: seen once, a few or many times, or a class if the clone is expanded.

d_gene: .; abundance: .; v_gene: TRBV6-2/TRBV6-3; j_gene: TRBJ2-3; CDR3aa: CASSPMGIGSTDTQYF
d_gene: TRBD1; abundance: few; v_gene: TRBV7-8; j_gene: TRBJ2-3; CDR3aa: CAIGPGQLTDTQYF
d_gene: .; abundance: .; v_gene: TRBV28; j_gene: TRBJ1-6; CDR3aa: CASSLRGWNSPLHF
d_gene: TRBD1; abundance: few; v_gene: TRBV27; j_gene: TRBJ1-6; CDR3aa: CASTFNRGNGSPLHF
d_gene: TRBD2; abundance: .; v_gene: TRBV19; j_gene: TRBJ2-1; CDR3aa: CASSMLAGGNEQFF
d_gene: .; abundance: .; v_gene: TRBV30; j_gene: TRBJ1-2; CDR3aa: CAWRPAGYGYTF
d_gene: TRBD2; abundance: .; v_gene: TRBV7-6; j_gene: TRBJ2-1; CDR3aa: CASSSGLAGGGNEQFF
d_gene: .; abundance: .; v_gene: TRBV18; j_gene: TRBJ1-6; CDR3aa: CASSPLGGQGGSPLHF
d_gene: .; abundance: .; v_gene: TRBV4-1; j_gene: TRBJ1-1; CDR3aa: CASSQRGVEAFF
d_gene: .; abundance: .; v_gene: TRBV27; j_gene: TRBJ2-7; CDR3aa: CASSPDSAEQYF
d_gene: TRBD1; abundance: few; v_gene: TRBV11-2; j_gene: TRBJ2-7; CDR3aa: CASSSDSTGGGQYF
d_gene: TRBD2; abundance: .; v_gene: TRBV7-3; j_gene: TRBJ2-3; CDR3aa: CASSFGLEGDTQYF
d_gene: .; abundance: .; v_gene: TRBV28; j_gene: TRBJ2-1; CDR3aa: CASSLSGSYNEQFF
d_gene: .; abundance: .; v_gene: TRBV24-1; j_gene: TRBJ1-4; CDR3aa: CATSERGGTLEKLFF
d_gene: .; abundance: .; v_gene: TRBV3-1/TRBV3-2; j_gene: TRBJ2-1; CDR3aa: CASSQDRETNEQFF